Following are 8 T cell receptor beta chains from one sample sequenced in a study of cytomegalovirus exposure and HLA in healthy donors. Here immunoSEQ multiplex PCR was the method, and the copy in TCRdb shows in-frame clones only, minus some. The sample consists of 180,000 or so clones, around nine tenths of them appearing once. Sequenced sample: PBMCs. These receptors originate from a man in his thirties or forties in good health and CMV-seropositive.

This clone was recorded only once. An end of the junction differs from the germline gene, which may be a read error. This chain uses TRBV11-2 with TRBJ1-5; tentatively, D is TRBD1 (6 bases). This CDR3 contains 13 residues. Germline CDR1 SGHAT, CDR2 FQNNGV. Here the CDR3 DNA reads TGTGCCAGCAGCGTAGGGGGGAATCAGCCCCAGCACTTT. Translated: CASSVGGNQPQHF. The full variable domain, completed using reference TRBV11-2 and TRBJ1-5, is EAGVAQSPRYKIIEKRQSVAFWCNPISGHATLYWYQQILGQGPKLLIQFQNNGVVDDSQLPKDRFSAERLKGVDSTLKIQPAKLEDSAVYLCASSVGGNQPQHFGDGTRLSIL.

J is TRBJ2-7 and V is TRBV14; possible D gene TRBD1, 8 bases. The CDR3 has 15 amino acids. The V end lost 1 base, the J end lost 3 bases, and 13 bases lay between the germline ends. In germline, CDR1 is SGHDN, CDR2 FVKESK. The CDR3 DNA reads as TGTGCCAGCAGCCAAGGGAACAGGGGGGGCTACGAGCAGTACTTC. It codes for CASSQGNRGGYEQYF.

The J gene is TRBJ2-7, the V gene TRBV5-1; 9 bases fit TRBD1. Germline CDR1 reads SGHRS; CDR2 reads YFSETQ. Unmatched junction bases numbered 12, after V lost 4 bases and J lost 4 bases. CDR3 length: 16 amino acids. CDR3 in amino acids: CASSNYLPGQGYEQYF. The CDR3 nucleotides read TGCGCCAGCAGCAACTACCTGCCGGGACAGGGATACGAGCAGTACTTC.

The rearrangement links TRBV5-5 to TRBJ2-7, with D perhaps given as TRBD1 or TRBD2 (5 bases each). The CDR3 covers 14 residues. In germline, CDR1 is SGHKS, CDR2 YYEKEE (reference sequence). Trimming took 0 bases from V and 2 from J, leaving 9 bases between them. The CDR3 sequence: CASSLASRAYEQYF. DNA for the CDR3: TGTGCCAGCAGCTTGGCTAGCAGGGCCTACGAGCAGTACTTC.

The V gene is TRBV29-1, the J gene TRBJ2-7; no definite D call. The CDR3 loop spans 12 amino acids. Germline loops: CDR1 SQVTM, CDR2 ANQGSEA. Between the trimmed V and J ends, which lost 4 bases and 1 base, there was a span of 8 bases. The CDR3 DNA is TGCAGCGTTGGTCTAGAATCCTACGAGCAGTACTTC. This gives the protein CSVGLESYEQYF.

This chain connects TRBV9 to TRBJ1-2, with 9 positions matching TRBD1. Looked up from germline, CDR1 is SGDLS and CDR2 is YYNGEE. This CDR3 region has 17 residues. J was trimmed by 8 bases and V by 2 bases; bases with no gene match: 16. The CDR3 protein is CASSVGAIGVQGAGYTF. The CDR3 DNA reads TGTGCCAGCAGCGTTGGGGCAATCGGTGTACAGGGGGCGGGCTACACCTTC.

The rearrangement links TRBV5-1 to TRBJ2-7; 7 bases line up with TRBD2. Germline lookup yields CDR1 SGHRS and CDR2 YFSETQ. The CDR3 runs to 14 residues. Unmatched junction bases numbered 7, after V lost 0 bases and J lost 7 bases. The CDR3, as DNA: TGCGCCAGCAGCTTGGAGGGCGGGAGTGGTGAGCAGTACTTC. This gives the protein CASSLEGGSGEQYF.

This chain connects TRBV27 to TRBJ1-2; 10 bases agree with TRBD1. Trimming at V came to 6 bases and at J to 6 bases, leaving 4 bases not matched to a gene. Germline CDR1 reads MNHEY; CDR2 reads SMNVEV (reference sequence). This CDR3 comprises 13 residues. The CDR3 DNA sequence: TGTGCCAGCAGGCCGACAGGGGGCAATGGCTACACCTTC. Protein sequence: CASRPTGGNGYTF.